Listed below are T cell receptor beta chains from one sample, sequenced in a study of blood T cell repertoires in COVID-19. The data were produced by immunoSEQ multiplex PCR, yet TCRdb's version contains in-frame clones alone and is incomplete. This sample has about 670,000 clones; just under 90% occur once, and the top ten carry roughly 0.25%. The sequenced sample was peripheral blood. These receptors came from a woman between 18 and 30 years old with acute or convalescent COVID-19. Each CDR3 is given without its conserved first and last residue. The D gene is left open where the match is weak.

cdr3_aa,d_call,v_call,j_call
ASSQAIQGPNEKLF,-,TRBV3-1/TRBV3-2,TRBJ1-4
ASSSYYEQY,-,TRBV7-9,TRBJ2-7
ASSFAPSGNTIY,-,TRBV7-9,TRBJ1-3
ASNPGGAYGYT,-,TRBV5-8,TRBJ1-2
ASTRDSLVDGYGYT,TRBD1,TRBV19,TRBJ1-2
ASSLRGPNYGYT,-,TRBV27,TRBJ1-2
ASGTGNYNTEAF,TRBD1,TRBV5-6,TRBJ1-1
ASSSLARETQY,TRBD2,TRBV5-6,TRBJ2-5
ASSNGGGDNEKLF,-,TRBV4-3,TRBJ1-4
ASSVVVPPGVKHYGYT,-,TRBV9,TRBJ1-2
ASSLAGTPRSESGQPQH,-,TRBV11-2,TRBJ1-5
ASSEGAVTGGWYEQY,TRBD1,TRBV2,TRBJ2-7
ASIPRLAPGGRARYT,TRBD1,TRBV5-6,TRBJ1-2
ASRAGGSGNTIY,TRBD1,TRBV7-3,TRBJ1-3
SVSGQGDWYEQY,TRBD1,TRBV29-1,TRBJ2-7
ASSPDRIYGYT,-,TRBV5-1,TRBJ1-2
ASSLVLAGDYEQY,TRBD2,TRBV7-9,TRBJ2-7
ASSYSDTSNQPQH,-,TRBV6-6,TRBJ1-5
ASIRTGGRLYEQY,TRBD1,TRBV2,TRBJ2-7
AISYGTGFNSPLH,TRBD1,TRBV10-3,TRBJ1-6
ASSDSTGASEAF,TRBD1,TRBV6-4,TRBJ1-1
ASWWSAGGSYEQY,TRBD2,TRBV7-9,TRBJ2-7
ASSLQGYGYT,TRBD1,TRBV3-1/TRBV3-2,TRBJ1-2
AIGHPGQAYNEQF,TRBD1,TRBV10-3,TRBJ2-1
ASSQVYSSGGAKTLAVQPQH,-,TRBV4-2,TRBJ1-5
ASWPGRGVQETQY,-,TRBV30,TRBJ2-5